This TCR beta chain was found in a study of blood T cell repertoires in COVID-19. Background on the study: Acute-phase and convalescent COVID-19 samples originated in the United States, Italy and Spain. T cells, B-cell-depleted T cells, or PBMCs provided the cDNA or gDNA that served as material.

Original data processing: Scientists estimated how many nucleated cells there were by amplifying reference gene primers. Generated by immunoSEQ multiplex PCR, the TCRdb table keeps only in-frame clones and is missing some. That table furnishes V, J and clone size, whereas the DNA furnished D and trimming. Of 50,000 to 80,000 clones in the sample, 80% to 95% were seen once. This CDR3 spans 17 amino acids. Germline V CDR1 and CDR2: MGHRA, YSYEKL. Unmatched junction bases numbered 10, after V lost 1 base and J lost 7 bases. This receptor was identified in a woman of 80 years or more with active COVID-19. The chain couples TRBV4-1 to TRBJ2-3; TRBD2 aligns across 11 bases. Sequencing input: peripheral blood. The CDR3: CASSQGGPTSGSNTQYF. CDR3 bases: TGCGCCAGCAGCCAAGGGGGCCCAACTAGCGGGAGCAATACGCAGTATTTT.